These 12 T cell receptor beta chains share one sample of origin, sequenced in a study of blood T cell repertoires in COVID-19. Method: immunoSEQ multiplex PCR; TCRdb's copy keeps in-frame clones and lacks some. The sample has tens of thousands of clones, 82% seen once. Sequencing used peripheral blood. The receptors stem from a woman at least 80 years old with acute or convalescent COVID-19.

The chain combines TRBV29-1 with TRBJ1-5; TRBD1 matches at 9 bases. The CDR3 totals 16 residues. Per germline, CDR1 SQVTM and CDR2 ANQGSEA. With V trimmed by 4 bases and J by 2 bases, 9 bases remained unmatched. The CDR3 region is CSVVGQGNMGNQPQHF. CDR3 bases: TGCAGCGTTGTGGGACAGGGAAATATGGGCAATCAGCCCCAGCATTTT. Combining the CDR3 with reference TRBV29-1 and TRBJ1-5 gives the whole variable domain SAVISQKPSRDICQRGTSLTIQCQVDSQVTMMFWYRQQPGQSLTLIATANQGSEATYESGFVIDKFPISRPNLTFSTLTVSNMSPEDSSIYLCSVVGQGNMGNQPQHFGDGTRLSIL.

The V gene is TRBV6-4, the J gene TRBJ2-1; 11 nucleotides agree with TRBD2. CDR1 is MRHNA and CDR2 is SNTAGT in the germline V gene. This CDR3 has 15 amino acids. The trim removed 6 bases at V and 6 bases at J, leaving 7 bases unmatched. The CDR3 nucleotides read TGTGCCAGCAGGCTACTAGCGGGAGTCGGCAATGAGCAGTTCTTC. Translating it yields CASRLLAGVGNEQFF.

This clone was detected a few times. J is TRBJ1-2 and V is TRBV6-1; the D is unclear. The V gene lost 2 bases and the J gene lost 5 bases, with 9 bases spanning the gap. The germline gives CDR1 MNHNS, CDR2 SASEGT. CDR3 size: 13 residues. Here the CDR3 reads CASSERLDYGYTF. The CDR3 DNA reads as TGTGCCAGCAGTGAAAGACTGGATTATGGCTACACCTTC.

The V gene is TRBV7-6, the J gene TRBJ1-5; 8 nucleotides line up with TRBD1. J was trimmed by 2 bases and V by 5 bases; bases with no gene match: 5. The germline CDR1 and CDR2 sequences are SGHVS and FNYEAQ. CDR3 length: 15 residues. The CDR3 here is CASSRGQGRNQPQHF. CDR3 nucleotide sequence: TGTGCCAGCAGCCGCGGACAGGGCCGCAATCAGCCCCAGCATTTT.

The chain employs TRBV14 and TRBJ2-5, with 12 bases that match TRBD2. Germline trimming cut 0 bases from V and 1 base from J; bases unmatched to any gene: 6. Germline CDR1 reads SGHDN; CDR2 reads FVKESK. This CDR3 region has 18 residues. In nucleotides, the CDR3 is TGTGCCAGCAGCCAAGAGGGTAGACTAGCGGGAGTCCAAGAGACCCAGTACTTC. Translating it yields CASSQEGRLAGVQETQYF.

As DNA, the CDR3 is TGTGCCAGCAGATCTGACAGGGGGCGAACGAATGGCTACACCTTC. Its protein product is CASRSDRGRTNGYTF. This sequence joins TRBV2 and TRBJ1-2, with 10 nucleotides matching TRBD1. The CDR3 has 15 residues. V gave up 6 bases and J gave up 6 bases; unmatched junction bases: 10. Germline values: CDR1 SNHLY, CDR2 FYNNEI.

This clone showed up just a few times. V usage is TRBV7-2 and J usage is TRBJ2-3; weak D call: TRBD2 (7 bases). Trimming stripped 1 base from V and 5 bases from J, with 19 bases between. The CDR3 consists of 17 residues. Germline-derived CDR1 and CDR2 are SGHTA and FQGNSA. CDR3 nucleotide sequence: TGTGCCAGCAGCTTAGAAGGGGGTGCGGGGAGGGTAGATACGCAGTATTTT. The encoded protein is CASSLEGGAGRVDTQYF.

This chain joins TRBV27 and TRBJ1-1; D is unresolved. Deletions cut 6 bases from V and 3 bases from J, with 5 bases between. Germline V gene sequence: CDR1 MNHEY, CDR2 SMNVEV (reference sequence). The length of the CDR3 is 11 residues. The CDR3 sequence is CASRRDTEAFF. For the CDR3, the DNA is TGTGCCAGCAGACGGGACACTGAAGCTTTCTTT.

The chain combines TRBV2 with TRBJ2-7; 10 nucleotides line up with TRBD1. Losses at the gene ends were 6 bases for V and 3 bases for J; bases not matched to a gene: 5. The CDR3 consists of 14 residues. CDR1 is SNHLY, CDR2 FYNNEI, per germline. The CDR3 bases are TGTGCCAGCAGCGCTAGGACAGGGGGCTACGAGCAGTACTTC. This codes for CASSARTGGYEQYF.

The chain has TRBV9 and TRBJ2-1, with TRBD2 identical over 11 bases. Trimming removed 3 bases from V and 5 bases from J; junction bases left unmatched: 1. The germline V gene has CDR1 SGDLS and CDR2 YYNGEE. The CDR3 totals 14 residues. CDR3 sequence reads: CASSEGLADNEQFF. CDR3 in DNA: TGTGCCAGCAGCGAGGGACTAGCGGACAATGAGCAGTTCTTC.

This rearrangement joins TRBV2 to TRBJ2-1; D gene uncertain. In germline, CDR1 is SNHLY, CDR2 FYNNEI. The CDR3 is 15 amino acids. V lost 1 base, J lost 1 base, and 8 bases lay in between. CDR3 nucleotides: TGTGCCAGCAGTGAAGTCAGGTATTCCTACAATGAGCAGTTCTTC. It specifies CASSEVRYSYNEQFF.

The chain is built from TRBV29-1 and TRBJ1-2, with 9 bases matching TRBD1. This CDR3 spans 12 amino acids. The germline V gene encodes CDR1 SQVTM and CDR2 ANQGSEA. The J segment lost 7 bases and the V segment lost 6 bases, leaving 6 bases of the junction unmatched. As DNA, the CDR3 is TGCAGCGTCGCGACAGGGGGAAGTGGCTACACCTTC. It is translated as CSVATGGSGYTF.